This TCR beta chain is from a study of technical replicates of blood from a few donors. Sequenced by immunoSEQ multiplex PCR; TCRdb stores in-frame clones only, minus some. The top ten clones hold roughly 0.28% of a sample with more than 90,000 clones, around 96% of them seen once. The CDR3 extends over 12 amino acids. The V end was cut by 4 bases, the J end by 6 bases, with 11 bases between. Per germline, CDR1 SGHNT and CDR2 YYREEE (reference sequence). The TCR originated in a human donor in good health. The rearrangement uses TRBV5-4 and TRBJ2-7, with a possible D match to TRBD1 (6 bases). The material sequenced was T cells isolated from PBMCs. CDR3 nucleotides: TGTGCCAGCAGCCCGACAGGCGGCGAGCAGTACTTC. It codes for CASSPTGGEQYF. Together with reference TRBV5-4 and TRBJ2-7, the CDR3 gives the full variable domain: ETGVTQSPTHLIKTRGQQVTLRCSSQSGHNTVSWYQQALGQGPQFIFQYYREEENGRGNFPPRFSGLQFPNYSSELNVNALELDDSALYLCASSPTGGEQYFGPGTRLTVT.